This is a list of T cell receptor beta chains from one sample in a study of cytotoxic CD8 clonotypes in ibrutinib-treated CLL. Assay used: immunoSEQ multiplex PCR; TCRdb lists only in-frame clones, some missing. The sample includes fewer than 400,000 clones, 67% of them seen just once. This material consisted of PBMCs, taken after 36 months of ibrutinib treatment. These TCRs come from a human donor with chronic lymphocytic leukemia. Each CDR3 is given with its conserved first and last residue. The D gene is left open where the match is weak. Size is stated for part of the rows, as once, few or many counts, or as a class when the clone is expanded.

V	length	size	J	D	DNA	CDR3
TRBV6-6	11	-	TRBJ2-1	-	TGTGCCAGCAGTTCAGACACGGAGCAGTTCTTC	CASSSDTEQFF
TRBV29-1	14	few	TRBJ1-2	-	TGCAGCGTGAGCCCCAGGGGAGGTATCTATGGCTACACCTTC	CSVSPRGGIYGYTF
TRBV6-1	13	few	TRBJ2-5	TRBD1	TGTGCCAGCAGGACAGGGGTGGGAGAGACCCAGTACTTC	CASRTGVGETQYF
TRBV15	18	-	TRBJ1-6	TRBD1	TGTGCCACCAGCGGGAGAGCTGAGCGACAGGGGAACAATTCACCCCTCCACTTT	CATSGRAERQGNNSPLHF
TRBV7-6	15	once	TRBJ2-7	TRBD1	TGTGCCAGCAGCTTATCTGGGGACAGGGCTGACGAGCAGTACTTC	CASSLSGDRADEQYF
TRBV2	14	-	TRBJ1-4	-	TGTGCCAGCAGATCAGGAACAACTAATGAAAAACTGTTTTTT	CASRSGTTNEKLFF
TRBV5-6	15	-	TRBJ2-4	TRBD1	TGTGCCAGCAGCTTGGGGCCAGGGGGCCAAAACATTCAGTACTTC	CASSLGPGGQNIQYF
TRBV5-4	15	-	TRBJ1-5	TRBD1	TGTGCCAGCAGTAGAGGCAGGGGGCACAATCAGCCCCAGCATTTT	CASSRGRGHNQPQHF
TRBV4-1	15	-	TRBJ2-7	TRBD1	TGCGCCAGCAGCCAAGGGGGACAGGGCCTCTTCGAGCAGTACTTC	CASSQGGQGLFEQYF
TRBV4-1	16	few	TRBJ2-5	-	TGCGCCAGCAGCCAAGAAGACTGGACTCTCAAAGAGACCCAGTACTTC	CASSQEDWTLKETQYF
TRBV5-1	15	-	TRBJ1-5	-	TGCGCCAGCAGCTTGGATGGCAGTTCGAATCAGCCCCAGCATTTT	CASSLDGSSNQPQHF
TRBV7-6	13	-	TRBJ2-7	-	TGTGCCAGCAGCGCGACACACTCCTACGAGCAGTACTTC	CASSATHSYEQYF
TRBV19	15	-	TRBJ2-1	TRBD2	TGTGCCAGTAGTTATCTAGCGGGGGGCACCAATGAGCAGTTCTTC	CASSYLAGGTNEQFF
TRBV2	15	-	TRBJ1-2	-	TGTGCCAGCAGTGAGCGGCAGGGGCGGCTCTATGGCTACACCTTC	CASSERQGRLYGYTF
TRBV2	14	few	TRBJ2-5	-	TGTGCCAGCAGTCTCGAGTACCGGGGGGAGACCCAGTACTTC	CASSLEYRGETQYF
TRBV15	14	-	TRBJ1-1	-	TGTGCCACCAGCAGATCCGACCGGGGCTTTCAAGCTTTCTTT	CATSRSDRGFQAFF
TRBV1	14	-	TRBJ2-5	-	TGCACCAGCAAGCGAGCGGGGAGTCAAGAGACCCAGTACTTC	CTSKRAGSQETQYF
TRBV19	15	few	TRBJ2-7	-	TGTGCCAGTAGTATATCAGGACTAAGAATCTACGAGCAGTACTTC	CASSISGLRIYEQYF
TRBV29-1	13	-	TRBJ1-4	-	TGCAGCGTATGGACAGCAACTAATGAAAAACTGTTTTTT	CSVWTATNEKLFF
TRBV5-8	15	-	TRBJ1-3	-	TGTGCCAGCAGCCCAGGGATACTACCTGGAAACACCATATATTTT	CASSPGILPGNTIYF
TRBV18	15	few	TRBJ1-2	-	TGTGCCAGCTCACCACAGGGCGCGGTTCCCTATGGCTACACCTTC	CASSPQGAVPYGYTF
TRBV29-1	13	-	TRBJ2-7	TRBD1	TGCAGCGCTGGGACAGGGAGTTCCTACGAGCAGTACTTC	CSAGTGSSYEQYF
TRBV12-5	18	-	TRBJ2-1	-	TGTGCTAGTGGTTTGGTAGGGAGTCTGGACCCGCGGGGCAATGAGCAGTTCTTC	CASGLVGSLDPRGNEQFF
TRBV20-1	10	few	TRBJ2-1	-	TGCAGTGCTATCCACAATGAGCAGTTCTTC	CSAIHNEQFF
TRBV9	15	-	TRBJ2-3	-	TGTGCCAGCAGCGTAGCGAGAGGGAGTGGAGATACGCAGTATTTT	CASSVARGSGDTQYF
TRBV6-5	13	once	TRBJ2-7	-	TGTGCCAGCAGTTTGACTGTAGCCTACGAGCAGTACTTC	CASSLTVAYEQYF
TRBV18	14	-	TRBJ1-2	TRBD1	TGTGCCAGCTCATTGACAGGGTGGTGGTATGGCTACACCTTC	CASSLTGWWYGYTF
TRBV5-6	13	few	TRBJ2-7	-	TGTGCCAGCTCACAGGGAGTTTCCTACGAGCAGTACTTC	CASSQGVSYEQYF
TRBV2	16	-	TRBJ1-4	-	TGTGCCAGCAAATACGCGAGGGTGTGGGATAATGAAAAACTGTTTTTT	CASKYARVWDNEKLFF
TRBV5-1	15	few	TRBJ1-6	-	TGCGCCAGCAGCTTGGAGGGGGGGTCGAGTTCACCCCTCCACTTT	CASSLEGGSSSPLHF
TRBV11-2	15	-	TRBJ2-3	TRBD2	TGTGCCAGCTCCCTTCGGGGGGGAAGCACAGATACGCAGTATTTT	CASSLRGGSTDTQYF
TRBV11-2	17	-	TRBJ2-1	TRBD2	TGTGCCAGCAGCCGGAGACTAGCGGGAGAGGGGATGCATGAGCAGTTCTTC	CASSRRLAGEGMHEQFF
TRBV7-8	15	-	TRBJ2-1	-	TGTGCCAGCAGCTCGGCAGGACAGAGTAGGAATGAGCAGTTCTTC	CASSSAGQSRNEQFF
TRBV13	17	medium-sized	TRBJ2-7	-	TGTGCCAGCAGCTCCTTTAAGATGGGACTGAGTTTCGGCGAGCAGTACTTC	CASSSFKMGLSFGEQYF
TRBV7-9	16	-	TRBJ2-2	TRBD1	TGTGCCAGCAGCCCCCCCGGGACAGAGAACACCGGGGAGCTGTTTTTT	CASSPPGTENTGELFF
TRBV5-4	13	-	TRBJ1-3	-	TGTGCCAGCAGCTGGACCCCTGGAAACACCATATATTTT	CASSWTPGNTIYF
TRBV5-1	16	-	TRBJ2-1	TRBD1	TGCGCCAGCAGCCCCCCCCGGACAGGGAGCTACAATGAGCAGTTCTTC	CASSPPRTGSYNEQFF
TRBV7-6	16	-	TRBJ2-5	TRBD1	TGTGCCAGCAGCGGGGGACGAGGACAGGGGCAAGAGACCCAGTACTTC	CASSGGRGQGQETQYF
TRBV9	16	-	TRBJ2-2	TRBD2	TGTGCCAGCAGCGCAGGACTAGCGGGGGTTACCGGGGAGCTGTTTTTT	CASSAGLAGVTGELFF
TRBV28	17	-	TRBJ1-4	TRBD1	TGTGCCAGCAGTTTATGGGGGTGGGACAGGGATAACGAAAAACTGTTTTTT	CASSLWGWDRDNEKLFF
TRBV7-9	16	-	TRBJ1-5	-	TGTGCCAGCAGCTTATTCCCTTCGGGGACACACCAGCCCCAGCATTTT	CASSLFPSGTHQPQHF
TRBV29-1	17	few	TRBJ2-7	TRBD2	TGCAGCGCCGAACTAGCGGGCCCTTCGGTTCCCCCCTACGAGCAGTACTTC	CSAELAGPSVPPYEQYF
TRBV7-2	13	-	TRBJ2-7	-	TGTGCCAGCAGCTTGGGGGGAGTCTACGAGCAGTACTTC	CASSLGGVYEQYF
TRBV7-9	11	-	TRBJ2-7	-	TGTGCCAGCAGCTTAGAGGCCAAGCAGTACTTC	CASSLEAKQYF
TRBV5-1	16	-	TRBJ1-1	TRBD1	TGCGCCAGCAGCTTGGCCCCCGGACAGGTCGACACTGAAGCTTTCTTT	CASSLAPGQVDTEAFF
TRBV4-3	16	once	TRBJ2-1	TRBD2	TGCGCCAGCAGCCAAGTGGGGAGCGGGAACTACAATGAGCAGTTCTTC	CASSQVGSGNYNEQFF
TRBV12-1	16	-	TRBJ2-2	-	TGTGCCAGCATTTACATCACAGAGGCCCCGACCGGGGAGCTGTTTTTT	CASIYITEAPTGELFF
TRBV5-1	13	-	TRBJ1-2	-	TGCGCCAGCAGCGCCTCCGGGCTCGGTGGCTACACCTTC	CASSASGLGGYTF
TRBV7-6	12	-	TRBJ2-3	-	TGTGCCAGCAGCTCCCATTCAGATACGCAGTATTTT	CASSSHSDTQYF
TRBV15	13	few	TRBJ1-2	-	TGTGCCACCAGCAGATACAGGGTTGCGGGCTACACCTTC	CATSRYRVAGYTF
TRBV27	14	-	TRBJ2-2	TRBD2	TGTGCCTCCACGGGGGGGCCTTCAACCGGGGAGCTGTTTTTT	CASTGGPSTGELFF
TRBV6-5	14	-	TRBJ1-5	-	TGTGCCGGCGATTCGGGACGGTCGTCGGAGCCCCAGCATTTT	CAGDSGRSSEPQHF
TRBV5-1	14	-	TRBJ2-3	-	TGCGCCAGCAGTCGTGAGGTTTCCGCAGATACGCAGTATTTT	CASSREVSADTQYF
TRBV29-1	12	many	TRBJ1-2	-	TGCAGCGTAACACAGGGCTCCTATGGCTACACCTTC	CSVTQGSYGYTF
TRBV5-1	15	-	TRBJ1-1	-	TGCGCCAGCAGCTTGGCGGGTGGTTGGAACACTGAAGCTTTCTTT	CASSLAGGWNTEAFF
TRBV18	14	once	TRBJ1-5	TRBD1	TGTGCCAGCTCACCGGGACAGGGCAATCAGCCCCAGCATTTT	CASSPGQGNQPQHF
TRBV13	15	few	TRBJ2-7	TRBD1	TGTGCCAGCAGCTTAGCGCTTGACAGGGGAGGCGAGCAGTACTTC	CASSLALDRGGEQYF
TRBV6-1	15	-	TRBJ2-3	TRBD2	TGTGCCAGCAGTGTGCGGGGGGCCAGCACAGATACGCAGTATTTT	CASSVRGASTDTQYF
TRBV7-2	16	-	TRBJ2-2	-	TGTGCCAGCAGCTTAGTTGCTTCGGTGAACACCGGGGAGCTGTTTTTT	CASSLVASVNTGELFF
TRBV6-5	13	few	TRBJ2-7	-	TGTGCCAGCAGCGTGGGGCATACCTCCGAGCAGTACTTC	CASSVGHTSEQYF